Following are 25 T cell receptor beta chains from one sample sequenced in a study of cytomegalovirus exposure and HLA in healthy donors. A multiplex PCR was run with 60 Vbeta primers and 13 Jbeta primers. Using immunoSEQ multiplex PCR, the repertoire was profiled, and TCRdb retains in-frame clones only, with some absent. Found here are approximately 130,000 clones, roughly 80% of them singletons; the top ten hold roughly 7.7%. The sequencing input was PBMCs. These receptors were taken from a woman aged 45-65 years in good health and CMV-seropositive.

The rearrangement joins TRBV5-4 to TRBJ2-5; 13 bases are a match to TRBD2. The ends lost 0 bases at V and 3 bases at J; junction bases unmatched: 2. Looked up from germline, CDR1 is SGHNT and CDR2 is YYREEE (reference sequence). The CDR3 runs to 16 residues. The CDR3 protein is CASSLAGTSGKETQYF. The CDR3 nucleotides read TGTGCCAGCAGCTTGGCCGGGACTAGCGGGAAAGAGACCCAGTACTTC.

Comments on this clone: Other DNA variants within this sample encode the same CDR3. In DNA, the CDR3 is TGTGCCATCAGTGAGAGGGACAGGGAAACTGAAGCTTTCTTT. This translates into CAISERDRETEAFF. The genes are TRBV10-3 and TRBJ1-1; the match to TRBD1 covers 9 bases. Germline CDR1 reads ENHRY; CDR2 reads SYGVKD. V shed 2 bases, J shed 5 bases, and the junction held 3 bases outside the gene matches. CDR3 length equals 14 residues.

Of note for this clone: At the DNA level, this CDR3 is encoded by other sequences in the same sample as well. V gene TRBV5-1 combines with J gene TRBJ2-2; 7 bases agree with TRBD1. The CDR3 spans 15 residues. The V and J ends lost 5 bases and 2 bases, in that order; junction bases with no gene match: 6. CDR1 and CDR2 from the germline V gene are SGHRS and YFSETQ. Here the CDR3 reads CASRTGTANTGELFF. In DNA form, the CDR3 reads TGCGCCAGCAGAACCGGGACAGCTAACACCGGGGAGCTGTTTTTT.

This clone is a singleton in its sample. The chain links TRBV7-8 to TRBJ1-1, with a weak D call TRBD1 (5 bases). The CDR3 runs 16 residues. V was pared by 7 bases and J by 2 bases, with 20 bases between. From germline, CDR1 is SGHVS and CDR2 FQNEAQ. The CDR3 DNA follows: TGTGCCAGCACCGCCGGGGGACTCTCCTCAAACACTGAAGCTTTCTTT. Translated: CASTAGGLSSNTEAFF.

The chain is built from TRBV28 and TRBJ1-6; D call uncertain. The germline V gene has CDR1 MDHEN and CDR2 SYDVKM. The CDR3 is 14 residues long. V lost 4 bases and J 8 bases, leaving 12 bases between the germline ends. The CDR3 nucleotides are TGTGCCAGCAGTTCCCGGGTCAGCTATTCACCCCTCCACTTT. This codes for CASSSRVSYSPLHF.

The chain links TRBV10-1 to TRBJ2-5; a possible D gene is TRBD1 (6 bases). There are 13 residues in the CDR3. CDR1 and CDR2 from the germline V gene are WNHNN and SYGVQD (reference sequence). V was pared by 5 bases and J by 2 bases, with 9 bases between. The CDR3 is CASSLGQQETQYF. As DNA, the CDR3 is TGCGCCAGCAGTTTGGGACAACAAGAGACCCAGTACTTC.

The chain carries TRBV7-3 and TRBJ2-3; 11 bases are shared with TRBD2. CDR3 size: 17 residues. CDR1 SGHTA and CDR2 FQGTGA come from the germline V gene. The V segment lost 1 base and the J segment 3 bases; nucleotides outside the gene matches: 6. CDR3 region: CASSLIAGGLGTDTQYF. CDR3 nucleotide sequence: TGTGCCAGCAGCTTAATAGCGGGAGGGCTTGGTACAGATACGCAGTATTTT.

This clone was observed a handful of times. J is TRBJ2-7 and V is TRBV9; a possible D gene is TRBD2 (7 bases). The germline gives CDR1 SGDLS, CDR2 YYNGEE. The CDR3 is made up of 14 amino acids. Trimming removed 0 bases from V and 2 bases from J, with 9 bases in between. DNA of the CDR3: TGTGCCAGCAGCGTAGCGGGGGGCCCCTACGAGCAGTACTTC. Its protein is CASSVAGGPYEQYF.

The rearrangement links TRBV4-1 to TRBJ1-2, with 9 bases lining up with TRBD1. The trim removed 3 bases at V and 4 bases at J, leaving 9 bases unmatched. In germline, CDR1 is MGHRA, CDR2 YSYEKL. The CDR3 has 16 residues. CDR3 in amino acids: CASSHPGQGLLYGYTF. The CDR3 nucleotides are TGCGCCAGCAGCCACCCCGGACAGGGGCTTCTCTATGGCTACACCTTC.

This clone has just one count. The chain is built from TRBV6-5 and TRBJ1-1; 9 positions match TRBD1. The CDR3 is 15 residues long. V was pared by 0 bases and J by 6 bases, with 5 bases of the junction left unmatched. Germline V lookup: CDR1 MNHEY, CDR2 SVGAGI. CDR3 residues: CASSYSGTGRAEAFF. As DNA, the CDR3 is TGTGCCAGCAGTTACTCCGGGACAGGGAGAGCTGAAGCTTTCTTT.

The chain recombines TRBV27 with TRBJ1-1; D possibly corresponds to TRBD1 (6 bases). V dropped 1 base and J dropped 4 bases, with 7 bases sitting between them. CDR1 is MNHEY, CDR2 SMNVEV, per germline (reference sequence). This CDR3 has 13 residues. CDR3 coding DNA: TGTGCCAGCAGTTTATTCAGGGGCACTGAAGCTTTCTTT. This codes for CASSLFRGTEAFF.

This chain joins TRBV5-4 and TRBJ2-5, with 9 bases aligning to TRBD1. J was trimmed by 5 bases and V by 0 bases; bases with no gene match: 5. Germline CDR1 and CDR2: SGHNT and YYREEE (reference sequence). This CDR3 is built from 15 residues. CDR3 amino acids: CASSLEGTGRETQYF. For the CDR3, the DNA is TGTGCCAGCAGCTTGGAGGGGACAGGGAGGGAGACCCAGTACTTC.

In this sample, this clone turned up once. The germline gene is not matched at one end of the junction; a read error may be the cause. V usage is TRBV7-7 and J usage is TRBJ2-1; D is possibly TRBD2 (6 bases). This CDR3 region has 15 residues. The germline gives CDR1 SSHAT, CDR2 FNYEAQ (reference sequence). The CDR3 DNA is TGTGCTAGCAGCGACCCTAGCGAGAGAGGCAATGAGCAGTTCTTC. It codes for CASSDPSERGNEQFF.

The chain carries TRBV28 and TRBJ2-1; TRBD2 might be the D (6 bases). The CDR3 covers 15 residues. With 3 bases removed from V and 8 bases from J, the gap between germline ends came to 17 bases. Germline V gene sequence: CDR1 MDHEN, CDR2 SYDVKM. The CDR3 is CASSFLRLGGDEQFF. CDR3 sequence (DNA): TGTGCCAGCAGTTTCTTACGACTAGGAGGCGATGAGCAGTTCTTC.

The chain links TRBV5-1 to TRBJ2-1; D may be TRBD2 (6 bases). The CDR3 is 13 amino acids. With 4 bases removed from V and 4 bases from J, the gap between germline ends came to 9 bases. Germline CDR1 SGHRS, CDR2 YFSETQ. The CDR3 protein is CASSIGGYNEQFF. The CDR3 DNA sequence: TGCGCCAGCAGCATCGGAGGGTACAATGAGCAGTTCTTC. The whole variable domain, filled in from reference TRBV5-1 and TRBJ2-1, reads KAGVTQTPRYLIKTRGQQVTLSCSPISGHRSVSWYQQTPGQGLQFLFEYFSETQRNKGNFPGRFSGRQFSNSRSEMNVSTLELGDSALYLCASSIGGYNEQFFGPGTRLTVL.

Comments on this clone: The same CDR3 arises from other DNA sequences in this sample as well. The CDR3 sequence: CASSPAIGQEAYEQYF. CDR3 nucleotides: TGTGCCAGCAGCCCAGCTATTGGCCAGGAAGCCTACGAGCAGTACTTC. The chain combines TRBV11-2 with TRBJ2-7; no firm D call. Germline V CDR1 and CDR2: SGHAT, FQNNGV. Trimming stripped 5 bases from V and 2 bases from J, with 19 bases between. The CDR3 is 16 residues long.

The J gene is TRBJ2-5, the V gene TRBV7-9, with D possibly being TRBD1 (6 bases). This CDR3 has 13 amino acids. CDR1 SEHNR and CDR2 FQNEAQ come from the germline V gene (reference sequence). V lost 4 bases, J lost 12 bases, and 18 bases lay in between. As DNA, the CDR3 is TGTGCCAGCAGCTCAATTGGACAGACCAGCAAGTACTTC. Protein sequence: CASSSIGQTSKYF.

The CDR3 loop reads CASSMGPGIGTEAFF. The CDR3 DNA is TGTGCCAGTAGTATGGGGCCAGGGATTGGCACTGAAGCTTTCTTT. The chain links TRBV19 to TRBJ1-1; D possibly corresponds to TRBD1 (5 bases). V shed 3 bases and J shed 4 bases, with 15 bases lying between them. CDR3 length: 15 residues. CDR1 LNHDA and CDR2 SQIVND come from the germline V gene (reference sequence).

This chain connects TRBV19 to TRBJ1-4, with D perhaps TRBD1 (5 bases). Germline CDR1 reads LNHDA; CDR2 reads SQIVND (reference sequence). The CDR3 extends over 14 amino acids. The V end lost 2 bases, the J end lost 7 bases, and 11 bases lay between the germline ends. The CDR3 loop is CASSILTAREKLFF. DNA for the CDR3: TGTGCCAGTAGTATATTGACAGCCCGTGAAAAACTGTTTTTT. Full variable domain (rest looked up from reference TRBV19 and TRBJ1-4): DGGITQSPKYLFRKEGQNVTLSCEQNLNHDAMYWYRQDPGQGLRLIYYSQIVNDFQKGDIAEGYSVSREKKESFPLTVTSAQKNPTAFYLCASSILTAREKLFFGSGTQLSVL.

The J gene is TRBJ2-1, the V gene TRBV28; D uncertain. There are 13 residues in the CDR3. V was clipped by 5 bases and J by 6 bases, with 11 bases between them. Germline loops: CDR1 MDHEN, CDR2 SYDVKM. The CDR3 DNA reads TGTGCCAGCAGTCCTGTACCGGGCAATGAGCAGTTCTTC. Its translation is CASSPVPGNEQFF.

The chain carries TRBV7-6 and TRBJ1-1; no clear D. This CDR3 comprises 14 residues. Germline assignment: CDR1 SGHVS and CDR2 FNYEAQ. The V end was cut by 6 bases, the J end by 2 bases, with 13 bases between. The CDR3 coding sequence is TGTGCCAGCAGTCCAAGACTGACTAACACTGAAGCTTTCTTT. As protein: CASSPRLTNTEAFF.

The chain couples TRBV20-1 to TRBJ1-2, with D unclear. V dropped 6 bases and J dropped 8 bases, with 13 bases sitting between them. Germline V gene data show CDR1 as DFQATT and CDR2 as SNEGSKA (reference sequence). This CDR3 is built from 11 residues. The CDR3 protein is CSAVRGEGYTF. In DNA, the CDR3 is TGCAGTGCCGTCCGGGGTGAAGGCTACACCTTC.

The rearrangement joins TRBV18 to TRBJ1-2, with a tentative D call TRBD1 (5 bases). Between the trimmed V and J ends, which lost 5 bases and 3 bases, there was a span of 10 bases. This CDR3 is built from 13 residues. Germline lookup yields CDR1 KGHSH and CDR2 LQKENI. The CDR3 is CASSYDRDYGYTF. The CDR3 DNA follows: TGTGCCAGCTCATACGACAGAGACTATGGCTACACCTTC. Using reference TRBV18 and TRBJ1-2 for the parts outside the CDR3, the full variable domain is NAGVMQNPRHLVRRRGQEARLRCSPMKGHSHVYWYRQLPEEGLKFMVYLQKENIIDESGMPKERFSAEFPKEGPSILRIQQVVRGDSAAYFCASSYDRDYGYTFGSGTRLTVV.

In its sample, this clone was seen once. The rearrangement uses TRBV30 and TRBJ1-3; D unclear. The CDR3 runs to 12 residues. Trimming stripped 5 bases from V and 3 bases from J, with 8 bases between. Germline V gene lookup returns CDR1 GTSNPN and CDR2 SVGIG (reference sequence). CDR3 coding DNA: TGTGCCTGGGGGGAGGTTGGAAACACCATATATTTT. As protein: CAWGEVGNTIYF.

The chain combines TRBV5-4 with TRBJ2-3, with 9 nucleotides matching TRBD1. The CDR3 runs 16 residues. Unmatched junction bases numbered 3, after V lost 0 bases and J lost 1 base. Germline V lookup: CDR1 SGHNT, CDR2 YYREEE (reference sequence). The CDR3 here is CASSLVWDRGTDTQYF. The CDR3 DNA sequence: TGTGCCAGCAGCTTGGTGTGGGACAGGGGCACAGATACGCAGTATTTT.